This TCR beta chain originates from a study of OX40 agonist ivuxolimab in advanced cancers. V trimming: 4 bases; J trimming: 5 bases; junction bases outside the gene matches: 6. The germline gives CDR1 ENHRY, CDR2 SYGVKD. This CDR3 has 14 residues. People who had autoimmune disease history or systemic immunosuppression were excluded. At cycle 4 day 1, cycle 7 day 1, and baseline, blood was sampled. Sequenced by immunoSEQ multiplex PCR; TCRdb stores in-frame clones only, minus some. The sample lists around 30,000 clones, 74% occurring once. The rearrangement uses TRBV10-3 and TRBJ2-5, with 8 bases aligning to TRBD1. The source was CD4+ or CD8+ T cells sorted from blood, collected in a trial of the OX40 agonist ivuxolimab. The clonotype comes from an adult with an advanced solid tumor such as melanoma, head and neck, liver or kidney cancer. The DNA of the CDR3 is TGTGCCATCAGTGGGCAGGGGGCGGGGGAGACCCAGTACTTC. Residues: CAISGQGAGETQYF.